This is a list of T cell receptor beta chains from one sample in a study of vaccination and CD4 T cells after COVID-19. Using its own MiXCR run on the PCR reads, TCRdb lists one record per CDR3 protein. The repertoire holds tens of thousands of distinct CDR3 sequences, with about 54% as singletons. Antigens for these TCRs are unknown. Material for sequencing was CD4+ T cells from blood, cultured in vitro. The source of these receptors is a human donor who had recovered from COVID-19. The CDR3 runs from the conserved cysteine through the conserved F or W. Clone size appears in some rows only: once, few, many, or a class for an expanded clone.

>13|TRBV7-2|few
CASSLERNTEAFF
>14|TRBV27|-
CASSEGGGAYEQYF
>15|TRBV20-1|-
CSALLGGGDGETQYF
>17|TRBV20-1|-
CSAISGGASTSTDTQYF
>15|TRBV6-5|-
CASSYFGSKNSPLHF
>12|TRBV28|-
CASSLYKGGYTF
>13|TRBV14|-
CASSDWGGREAFF
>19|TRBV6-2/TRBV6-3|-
CASSYSILSQRGRNQPQHF
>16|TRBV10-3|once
CAISESPVGSGNTIYF
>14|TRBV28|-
CASSGVGSISPLHF
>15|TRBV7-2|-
CASSLARGLTYEQYF
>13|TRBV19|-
CASIGDKNTEAFF
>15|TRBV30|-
CAWSVRQWSPGELFF
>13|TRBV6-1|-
CASRPRGGGELFF
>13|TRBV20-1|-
CSARDVGNQPQHF
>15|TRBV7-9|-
CASSLTSGDDQPQHF
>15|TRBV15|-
CATSPALAVQETQYF
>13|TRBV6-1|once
CASRGLASNEQFF
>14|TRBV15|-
CATSRGGTNTEAFF
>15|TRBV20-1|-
CSATNRGLSNQPQYF
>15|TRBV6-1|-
CASSEAGGGYQPQHF
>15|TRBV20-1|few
CSAENHRGGYTEAFF
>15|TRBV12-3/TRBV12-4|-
CASSLRTGNNQPQHF
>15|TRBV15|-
CATSRQAGSSYEQYF
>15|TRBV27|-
CASSGQRGWNTEAFF
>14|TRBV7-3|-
CASSSGVGRIEAFF
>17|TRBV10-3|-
CAISESREHRATYEQYF
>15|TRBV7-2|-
CASTSGVAANTEAFF
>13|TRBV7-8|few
CASSRTSAYEQYF
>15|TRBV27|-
CASRRIGTGVEKLFF
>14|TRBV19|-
CASKRASLSEKLFF
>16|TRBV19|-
CASSAPPGQGTYEQYF
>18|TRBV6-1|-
CASSEAAFFFGSSYEQYF
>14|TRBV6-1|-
CAGKYDEARNEQFF
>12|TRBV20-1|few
CSAGQRTYGYTF
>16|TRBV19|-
CASSLTSGGGSGELFF
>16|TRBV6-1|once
CASSQRSRERFGGYTF
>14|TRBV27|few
CASTKTGGVYGYTF
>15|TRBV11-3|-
CASSLEVLTNTEAFF